This T cell receptor beta chain was captured by sequencing in a study of blood T cell repertoires in COVID-19. Study information: Specimens from acute and convalescent COVID-19 originated in the United States, Italy and Spain.

Looked up from germline, CDR1 is GTSNPN and CDR2 is SVGIG (reference sequence). The CDR3 contains 14 residues. V was cut by 5 bases and J by 1 base, with 12 bases left in between. Assay: immunoSEQ multiplex PCR; the TCRdb copy retains only in-frame clones and omits some. The table lists 150,000 to 200,000 clones, approximately 80% of them singletons. This TCR came from a man aged 50 to 59 who had recovered from COVID-19. The rearrangement joins TRBV30 to TRBJ2-1, with D maybe TRBD1 (6 bases). Specimen: peripheral blood. CDR3 in amino acids: CAWQTGKSYNEQFF. CDR3 nucleotide sequence: TGTGCCTGGCAAACAGGGAAGTCCTACAATGAGCAGTTCTTC.